This entry concerns a single TCR beta chain. Its specific antigen is unknown. Nothing much larger sits one base from this clone, and base qualities are not available. The sequencer listed for this sample is Illumina NovaSeq 6000. cDNA libraries for TCRalpha and TCRbeta were prepared by 5'RACE using constant-segment primers, with sample barcodes and unique molecular identifiers added. Trizol reagent was used to extract RNA from every sample. Amplification of the libraries took two PCR steps, and the second step added a second sample barcode plus Illumina TruSeq adapters. Sequencing of libraries was performed on an Illumina NovaSeq with 2 x 150 bp paired-end reads. Regarding the original processing steps: The reads were demultiplexed and collapsed into UMI-guided consensus sequences using migec v1.2.7. Using mixcr v2.1.11, UMI consensuses were aligned to TRA and TRB V and J templates and then assembled into clonotypes. A clonotype was counted as expanded or contracted only if both edgeR and NoisET called the change significant, with noise models trained on biological replicates. edgeR calls used a false discovery rate-adjusted p below 0.01 and a log2 fold-change threshold of 1. As an exploratory analysis of dynamics, max-normalized trajectories of the 1000 most abundant clonotypes were examined by PCA with hierarchical clustering. Separately sequenced CD4+ and CD8+ repertoires were used to assign the CD4 or CD8 phenotype of responding clones. TCRdb reanalyzed the raw reads on its own, using fastp at Q25 for trimming and MiXCR for clone calling, and kept in-frame beta chains. Every CDR3 protein is listed once, alongside the most common genes and DNA of its rows. These V and J calls rely on TCRdb rather than the paper's analysis. The sample profile shows around 310,000 distinct CDR3 sequences; more than 15% of them were found once. The ten largest clones take up about 20% of the sample.

This entry belongs to a study of T-cell memory formation after mild COVID-19 (dated by TCRdb to the early 2020s). For context, the study as a whole: TCR sequence clusters from the two donors were found to be largely donor specific. In two donors, T-cell clones that expanded and contracted after mild COVID-19 were tracked by sequencing TCRalpha and TCRbeta repertoires over time. Two young, previously healthy adult volunteers, one female and one male, were included in the cohort.

Broad study findings and their caveats: Some responding clones were found in pre-infection memory, which suggests that pre-existing cross-reactive memory T cells took part in the SARS-CoV-2 response. Only a couple of mild cases were covered by the study, and larger cohorts that include severe cases with pre-infection samples were considered necessary. SARS-CoV-2 specificity of the second-wave clones peaking on day 37 was not confirmed. Contracting CD4+ clones were found mainly in CM and EM memory subsets, while CD8+ clones were enriched in EMRA. Clones that contracted from day 15 to 85 showed balanced CD4/CD8 phenotypes, whereas a second wave of clones that expanded from day 15 to 37 leaned towards CD4+.

Ficoll-Paque density gradient centrifugation was used to isolate PBMCs. Inclusive of the bounding cysteine and phenylalanine, the CDR3 is 17 residues long. Kept here is only the CDR3 DNA, which spans 51 bases and is read in frame from base 1. CDR1 MGHRA and CDR2 YSYEKL are derived from the germline V gene. V is pared back by 4 bases and J by 3 bases, with 22 bases lying between the germline termini. The sequence links TRBV4-1 to TRBJ2-7, and TRBD2 may be the D gene, going by 5 matching bases. The sequence came from a man younger than 30 who had mild COVID-19 (a few samples of this study predate the infection). The sample titles of this study are shuffled in the database, so cell type and time point are left out; the donor was told from shared clones. Input material: PBMCs or a T cell subset sorted from them (not recorded which). Read as DNA, the sequence is TGCGCCAGCAGCCTGCGGGTTCCTACTAGGGAAATCTACGAGCAGTACTTC. Translated, this is CASSLRVPTREIYEQYF.